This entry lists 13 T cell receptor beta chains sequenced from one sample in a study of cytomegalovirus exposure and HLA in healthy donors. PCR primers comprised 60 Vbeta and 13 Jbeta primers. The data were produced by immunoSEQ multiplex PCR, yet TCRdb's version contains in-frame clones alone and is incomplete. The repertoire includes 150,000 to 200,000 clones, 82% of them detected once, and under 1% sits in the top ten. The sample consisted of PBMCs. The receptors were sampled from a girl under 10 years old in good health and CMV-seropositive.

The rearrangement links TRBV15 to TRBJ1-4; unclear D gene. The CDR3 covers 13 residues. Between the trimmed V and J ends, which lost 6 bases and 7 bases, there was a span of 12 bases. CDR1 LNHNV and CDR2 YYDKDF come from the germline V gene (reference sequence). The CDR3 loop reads CATSRRDSEKLFF. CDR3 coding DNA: TGTGCCACCAGTAGACGGGATAGTGAAAAACTGTTTTTT.

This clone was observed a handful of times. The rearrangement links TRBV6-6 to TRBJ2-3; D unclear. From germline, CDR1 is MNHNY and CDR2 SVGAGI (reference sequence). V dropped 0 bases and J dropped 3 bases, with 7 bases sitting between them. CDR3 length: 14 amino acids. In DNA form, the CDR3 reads TGTGCCAGCAGTTACTCTCGCAGGACAGATACGCAGTATTTT. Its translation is CASSYSRRTDTQYF.

Here the CDR3 reads CASRSLPGQGEAFF. DNA for the CDR3: TGTGCCTCGCGGAGTTTACCGGGACAGGGAGAAGCTTTCTTT. V is TRBV30 and J is TRBJ1-1; TRBD1 matches at 9 bases. The CDR3 runs to 14 residues. Germline CDR1 GTSNPN, CDR2 SVGIG (reference sequence). The V segment lost 7 bases and the J segment 8 bases; nucleotides outside the gene matches: 14.

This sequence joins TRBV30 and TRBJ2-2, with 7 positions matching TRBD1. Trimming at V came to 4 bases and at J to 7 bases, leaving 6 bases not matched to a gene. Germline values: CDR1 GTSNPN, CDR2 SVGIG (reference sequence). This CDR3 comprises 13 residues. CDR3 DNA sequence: TGTGCCTGGAACGCAGGGGGTTACGGGGAGCTGTTTTTT. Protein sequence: CAWNAGGYGELFF.

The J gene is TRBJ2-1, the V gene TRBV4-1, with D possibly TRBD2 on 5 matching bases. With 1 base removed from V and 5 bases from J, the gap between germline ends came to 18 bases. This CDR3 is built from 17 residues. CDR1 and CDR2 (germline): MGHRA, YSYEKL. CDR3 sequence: CASSQGLSIPSNNEQFF. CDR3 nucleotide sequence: TGCGCCAGCAGCCAAGGACTAAGCATCCCCTCTAACAATGAGCAGTTCTTC.

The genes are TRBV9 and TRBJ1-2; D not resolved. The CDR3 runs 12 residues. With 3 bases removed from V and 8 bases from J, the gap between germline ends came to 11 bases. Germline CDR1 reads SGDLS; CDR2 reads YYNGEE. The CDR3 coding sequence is TGTGCCAGCAGCGGCCGATTGGAGGGCTACACCTTC. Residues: CASSGRLEGYTF.

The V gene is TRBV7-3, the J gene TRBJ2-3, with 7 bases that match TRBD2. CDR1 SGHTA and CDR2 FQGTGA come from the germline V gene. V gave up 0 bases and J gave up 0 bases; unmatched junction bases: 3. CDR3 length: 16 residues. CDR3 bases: TGTGCCAGCAGCTTAACGCGGGAGACGAGCACAGATACGCAGTATTTT. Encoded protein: CASSLTRETSTDTQYF.

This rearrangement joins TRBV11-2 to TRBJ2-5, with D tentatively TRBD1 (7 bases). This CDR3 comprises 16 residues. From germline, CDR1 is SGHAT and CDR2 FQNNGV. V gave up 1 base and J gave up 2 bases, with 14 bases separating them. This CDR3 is CASSLVSRGDQETQYF. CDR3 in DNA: TGTGCCAGCAGCTTAGTTAGCAGGGGGGATCAAGAGACCCAGTACTTC. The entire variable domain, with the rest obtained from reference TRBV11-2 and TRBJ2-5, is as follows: EAGVAQSPRYKIIEKRQSVAFWCNPISGHATLYWYQQILGQGPKLLIQFQNNGVVDDSQLPKDRFSAERLKGVDSTLKIQPAKLEDSAVYLCASSLVSRGDQETQYFGPGTRLLVL.

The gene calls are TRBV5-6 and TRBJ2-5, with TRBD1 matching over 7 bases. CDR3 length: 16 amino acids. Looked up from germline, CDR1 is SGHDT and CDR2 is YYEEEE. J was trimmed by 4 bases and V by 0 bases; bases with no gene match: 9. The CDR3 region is CASSLDPAPGGETQYF. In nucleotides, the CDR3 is TGTGCCAGCAGCTTGGATCCAGCCCCAGGGGGAGAGACCCAGTACTTC.

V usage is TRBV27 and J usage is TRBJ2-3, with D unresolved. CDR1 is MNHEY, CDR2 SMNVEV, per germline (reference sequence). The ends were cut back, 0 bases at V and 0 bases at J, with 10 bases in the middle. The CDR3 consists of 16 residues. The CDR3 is CASSLSPIGSTDTQYF. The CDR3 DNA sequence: TGTGCCAGCAGTTTATCGCCTATTGGTAGCACAGATACGCAGTATTTT.

This CDR3 reads CASAGDGYEQYF. CDR3 DNA: TGTGCCAGCGCGGGGGACGGCTACGAGCAGTACTTC. The J gene is TRBJ2-7, the V gene TRBV6-1; TRBD2 agrees at 7 bases. V gave up 8 bases and J gave up 3 bases; unmatched junction bases: 4. CDR1 and CDR2 from the germline V gene are MNHNS and SASEGT. The CDR3 sequence is 12 residues long.

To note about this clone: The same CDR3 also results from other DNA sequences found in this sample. CDR3 residues: CASSLALSYEQYF. CDR3 in DNA: TGTGCCAGCAGCTTAGCTCTTTCCTACGAGCAGTACTTC. The chain links TRBV7-6 to TRBJ2-7; D unclear. CDR3 size: 13 residues. CDR1 is SGHVS, CDR2 FNYEAQ, per germline. Trimming removed 0 bases from V and 1 base from J, with 4 bases in between.

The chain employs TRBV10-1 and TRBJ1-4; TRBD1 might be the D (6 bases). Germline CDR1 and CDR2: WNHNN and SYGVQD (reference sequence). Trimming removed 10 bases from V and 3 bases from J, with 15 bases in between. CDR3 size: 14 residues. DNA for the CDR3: TGCGCCAACATACCGGGACACCCTAATGAAAAACTGTTTTTT. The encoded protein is CANIPGHPNEKLFF.